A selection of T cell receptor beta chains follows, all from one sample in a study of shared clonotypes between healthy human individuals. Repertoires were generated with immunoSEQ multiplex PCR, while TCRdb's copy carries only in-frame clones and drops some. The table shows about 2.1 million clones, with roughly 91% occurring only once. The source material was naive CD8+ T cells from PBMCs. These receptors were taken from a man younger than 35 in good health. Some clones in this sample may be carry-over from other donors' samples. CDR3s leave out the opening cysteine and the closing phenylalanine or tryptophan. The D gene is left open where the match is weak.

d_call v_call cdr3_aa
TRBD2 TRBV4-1 ASSLLGGETQY
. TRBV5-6 ASSRPGDVREKLF
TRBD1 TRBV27 ASSRRQGYEQY
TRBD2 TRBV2 ASRWESGRAPDTQY
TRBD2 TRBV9 ASTREAGSNTGELF
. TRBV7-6 ASSGDVGYNEQY
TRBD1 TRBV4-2 ASSQDLTGGTEAF
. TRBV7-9 ASSLPNYEQY
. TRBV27 ASRTGVDEQF
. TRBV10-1 ASSEDAGSRQYEQY
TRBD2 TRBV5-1 ASSLDFGGRRTSTDTQY
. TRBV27 ASSLARSGNTIY
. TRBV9 ASSQSPSGANVLT
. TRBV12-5 ASGLGLGGSTEAF
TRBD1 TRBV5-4 ASSLGPGDSLAYEQY
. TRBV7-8 ASSLTGNTYEQY
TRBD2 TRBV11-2 ASSFLSLANYEQY
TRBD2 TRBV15 ATSKLAGTPYEQY
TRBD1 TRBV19 ASSPQGVRDGYT
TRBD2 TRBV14 ASSRGLVANEQF
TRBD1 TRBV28 ASSPRKGTGGLKQF
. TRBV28 ASSWGQPQH
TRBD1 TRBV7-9 ASSPTGTGYGHEQY
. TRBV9 ASSVGGRMGTDTQY
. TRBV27 ASSSHWRQDTEAF
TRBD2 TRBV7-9 ASSLDSGRPLYEQY
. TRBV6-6 ASTQGHPNTEAF
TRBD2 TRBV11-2 ASSLGPGDISGRFAEQY
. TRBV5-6 ASSLESWSSGNTIY
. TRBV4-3 ASSLGPYGYT
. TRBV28 ASTEGDYNEQF
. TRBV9 ASSVTSGARQETQY
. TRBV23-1 ASSQGPRNYEQY
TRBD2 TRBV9 ASSTRTSGAATSYNEQF
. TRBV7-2 ASSLEDARGYGYT
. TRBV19 ASRNRDGPFYGYT
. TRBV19 ASSIGVGTNEQF